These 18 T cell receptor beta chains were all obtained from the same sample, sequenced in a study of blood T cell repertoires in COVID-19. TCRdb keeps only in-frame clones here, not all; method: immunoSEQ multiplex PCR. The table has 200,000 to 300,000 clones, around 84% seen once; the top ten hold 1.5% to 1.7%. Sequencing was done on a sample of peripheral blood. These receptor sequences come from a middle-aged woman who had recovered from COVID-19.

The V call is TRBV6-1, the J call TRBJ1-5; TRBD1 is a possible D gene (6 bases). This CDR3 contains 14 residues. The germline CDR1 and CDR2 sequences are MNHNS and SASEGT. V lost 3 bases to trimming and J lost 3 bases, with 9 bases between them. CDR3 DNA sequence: TGTGCCAGCAGTGACCGGGACACCAATCAGCCCCAGCATTTT. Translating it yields CASSDRDTNQPQHF.

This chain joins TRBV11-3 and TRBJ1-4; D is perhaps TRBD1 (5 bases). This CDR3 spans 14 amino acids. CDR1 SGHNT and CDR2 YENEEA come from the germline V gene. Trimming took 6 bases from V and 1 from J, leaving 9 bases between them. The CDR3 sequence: CASSYGGTNEKLFF. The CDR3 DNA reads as TGTGCCAGCAGTTACGGGGGAACTAATGAAAAACTGTTTTTT.

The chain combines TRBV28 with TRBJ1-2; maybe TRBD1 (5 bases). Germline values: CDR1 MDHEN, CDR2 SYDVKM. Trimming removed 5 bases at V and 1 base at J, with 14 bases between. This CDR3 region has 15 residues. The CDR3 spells CASSRGGRGNYGYTF. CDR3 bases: TGTGCCAGCAGTCGCGGGGGACGGGGTAACTATGGCTACACCTTC.

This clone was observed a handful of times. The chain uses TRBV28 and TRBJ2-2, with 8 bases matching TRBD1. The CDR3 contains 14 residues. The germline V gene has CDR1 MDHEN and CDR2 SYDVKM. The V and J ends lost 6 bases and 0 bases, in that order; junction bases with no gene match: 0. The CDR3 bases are TGTGCCAGCAGACAGGGGGCGAACACCGGGGAGCTGTTTTTT. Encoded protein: CASRQGANTGELFF.

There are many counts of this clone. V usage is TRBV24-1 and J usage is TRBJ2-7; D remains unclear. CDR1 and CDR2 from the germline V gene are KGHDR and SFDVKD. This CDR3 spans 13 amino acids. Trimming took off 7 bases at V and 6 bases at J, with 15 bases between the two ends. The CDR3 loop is CATSHTDSAEQYF. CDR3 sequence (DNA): TGTGCCACCAGCCACACTGACTCGGCCGAGCAGTACTTC.

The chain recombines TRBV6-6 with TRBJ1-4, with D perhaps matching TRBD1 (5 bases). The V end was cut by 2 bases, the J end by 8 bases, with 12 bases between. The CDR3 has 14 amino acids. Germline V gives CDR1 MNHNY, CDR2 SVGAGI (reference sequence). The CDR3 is CASSYRGSAEKLFF. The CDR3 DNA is TGTGCCAGCAGTTACAGGGGATCCGCCGAAAAACTGTTTTTT.

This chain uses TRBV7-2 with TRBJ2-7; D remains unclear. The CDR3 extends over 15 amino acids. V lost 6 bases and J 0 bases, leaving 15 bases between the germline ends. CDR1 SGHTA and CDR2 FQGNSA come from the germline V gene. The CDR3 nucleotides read TGTGCCAGCAGTTTTTTGGCGGAAAGCTCCTACGAGCAGTACTTC. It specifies CASSFLAESSYEQYF.

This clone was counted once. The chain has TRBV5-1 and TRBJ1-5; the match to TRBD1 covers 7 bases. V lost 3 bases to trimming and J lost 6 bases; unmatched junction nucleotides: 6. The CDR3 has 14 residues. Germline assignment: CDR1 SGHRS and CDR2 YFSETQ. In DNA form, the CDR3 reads TGCGCCAGCAGCTCTACAGGGGCTTTTCAGCCCCAGCATTTT. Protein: CASSSTGAFQPQHF.

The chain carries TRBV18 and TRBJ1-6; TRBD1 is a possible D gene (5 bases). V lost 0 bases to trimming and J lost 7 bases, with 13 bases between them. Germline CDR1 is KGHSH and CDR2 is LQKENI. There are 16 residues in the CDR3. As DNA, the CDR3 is TGTGCCAGCTCACCACCCGCCGCAGGGAAAAATTCACCCCTCCACTTT. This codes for CASSPPAAGKNSPLHF.

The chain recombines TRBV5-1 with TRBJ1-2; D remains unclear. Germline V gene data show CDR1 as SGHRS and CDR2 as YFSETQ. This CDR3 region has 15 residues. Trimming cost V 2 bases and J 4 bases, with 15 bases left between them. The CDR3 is CASSFDGVGGYGYTF. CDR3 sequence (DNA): TGCGCCAGCAGCTTCGACGGGGTGGGTGGCTATGGCTACACCTTC.

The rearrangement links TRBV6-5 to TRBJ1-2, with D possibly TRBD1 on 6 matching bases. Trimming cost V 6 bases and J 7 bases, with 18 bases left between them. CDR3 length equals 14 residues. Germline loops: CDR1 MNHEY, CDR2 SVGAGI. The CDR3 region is CASSPQGIEFGYTF. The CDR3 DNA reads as TGTGCCAGCAGCCCCCAGGGGATTGAGTTTGGCTACACCTTC.

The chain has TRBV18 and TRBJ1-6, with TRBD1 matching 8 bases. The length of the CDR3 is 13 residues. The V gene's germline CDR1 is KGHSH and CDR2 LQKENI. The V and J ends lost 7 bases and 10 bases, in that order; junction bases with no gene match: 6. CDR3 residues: CASFGQGGSPLHF. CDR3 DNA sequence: TGTGCCAGCTTCGGACAGGGCGGATCACCCCTCCACTTT.

The CDR3 bases are TGTGCCAGCAGCCAAGGGACGGGGGGCTACACTGAAGCTTTCTTT. Translation: CASSQGTGGYTEAFF. V and J are TRBV7-8 and TRBJ1-1, with D perhaps matching TRBD1 (6 bases). CDR1 is SGHVS, CDR2 FQNEAQ, per germline. This CDR3 has 15 amino acids. Trimming cost V 5 bases and J 3 bases, with 16 bases left between them.

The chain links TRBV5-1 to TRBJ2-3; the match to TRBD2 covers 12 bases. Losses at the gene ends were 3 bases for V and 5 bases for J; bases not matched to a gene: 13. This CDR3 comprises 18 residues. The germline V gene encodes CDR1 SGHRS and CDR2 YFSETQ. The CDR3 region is CASSSPIASSGGGDTQYF. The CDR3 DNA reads TGCGCCAGCAGCTCCCCAATCGCCTCTAGCGGGGGGGGAGATACGCAGTATTTT.

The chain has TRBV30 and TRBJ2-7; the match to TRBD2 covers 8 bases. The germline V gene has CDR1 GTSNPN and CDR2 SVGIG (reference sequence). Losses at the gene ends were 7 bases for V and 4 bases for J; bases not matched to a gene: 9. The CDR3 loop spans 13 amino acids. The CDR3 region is CAFTGGTRYEQYF. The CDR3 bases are TGTGCCTTTACTGGGGGGACTAGATACGAGCAGTACTTC.

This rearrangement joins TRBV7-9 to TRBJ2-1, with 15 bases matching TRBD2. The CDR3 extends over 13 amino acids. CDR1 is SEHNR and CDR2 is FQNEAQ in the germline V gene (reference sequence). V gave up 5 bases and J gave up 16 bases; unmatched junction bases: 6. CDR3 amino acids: CASSRTSGGAKFF. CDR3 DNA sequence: TGTGCCAGCAGCCGGACTAGCGGGGGGGCGAAATTCTTC.

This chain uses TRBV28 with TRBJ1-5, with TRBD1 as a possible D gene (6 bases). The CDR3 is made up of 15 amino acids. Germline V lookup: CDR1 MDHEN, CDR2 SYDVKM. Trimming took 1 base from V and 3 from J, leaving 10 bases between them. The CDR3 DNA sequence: TGTGCCAGCAGTTTATACAGGGAGACCAATCAGCCCCAGCATTTT. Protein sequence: CASSLYRETNQPQHF. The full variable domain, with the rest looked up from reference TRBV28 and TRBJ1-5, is DVKVTQSSRYLVKRTGEKVFLECVQDMDHENMFWYRQDPGLGLRLIYFSYDVKMKEKGDIPEGYSVSREKKERFSLILESASTNQTSMYLCASSLYRETNQPQHFGDGTRLSIL.

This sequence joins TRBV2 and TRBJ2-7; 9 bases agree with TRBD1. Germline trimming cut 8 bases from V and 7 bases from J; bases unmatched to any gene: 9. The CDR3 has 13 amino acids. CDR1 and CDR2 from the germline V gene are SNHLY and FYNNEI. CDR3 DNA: TGTGCCAGCCTCGGGACAGGGTCGGTTGAGCAGTACTTC. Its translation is CASLGTGSVEQYF.